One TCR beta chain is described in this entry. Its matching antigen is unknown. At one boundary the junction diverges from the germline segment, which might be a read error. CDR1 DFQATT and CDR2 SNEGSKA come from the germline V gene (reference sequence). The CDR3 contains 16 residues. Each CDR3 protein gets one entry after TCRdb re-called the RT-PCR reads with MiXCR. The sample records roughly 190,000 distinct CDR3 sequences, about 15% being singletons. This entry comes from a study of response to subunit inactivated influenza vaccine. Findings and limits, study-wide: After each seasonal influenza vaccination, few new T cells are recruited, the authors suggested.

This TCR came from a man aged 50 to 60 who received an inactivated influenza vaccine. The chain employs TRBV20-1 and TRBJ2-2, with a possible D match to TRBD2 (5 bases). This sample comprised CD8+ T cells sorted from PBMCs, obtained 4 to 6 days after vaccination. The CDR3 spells CCARDSEGRNTGELFF. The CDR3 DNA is TGCTGTGCTAGAGACTCCGAGGGCAGGAACACCGGGGAGCTGTTTTTT.